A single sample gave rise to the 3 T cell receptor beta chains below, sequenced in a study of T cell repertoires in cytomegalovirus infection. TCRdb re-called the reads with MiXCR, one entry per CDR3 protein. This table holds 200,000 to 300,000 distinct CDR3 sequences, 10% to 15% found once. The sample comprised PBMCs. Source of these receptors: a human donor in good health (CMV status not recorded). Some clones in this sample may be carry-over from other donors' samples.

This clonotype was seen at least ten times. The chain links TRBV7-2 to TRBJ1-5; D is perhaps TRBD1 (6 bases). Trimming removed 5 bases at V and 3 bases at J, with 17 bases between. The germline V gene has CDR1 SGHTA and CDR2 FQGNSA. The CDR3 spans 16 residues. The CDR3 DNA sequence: TGTGCCAGCAGCCCCGCCGGGAGGGGGGACAATCAGCCCCAGCATTTT. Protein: CASSPAGRGDNQPQHF.

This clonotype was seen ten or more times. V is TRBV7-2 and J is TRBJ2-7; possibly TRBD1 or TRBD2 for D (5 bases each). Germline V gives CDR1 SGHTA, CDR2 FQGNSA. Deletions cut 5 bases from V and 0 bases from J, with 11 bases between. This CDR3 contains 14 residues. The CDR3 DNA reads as TGTGCCAGCAGCCTCGGGGACGCCTCCTACGAGCAGTACTTC. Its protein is CASSLGDASYEQYF.

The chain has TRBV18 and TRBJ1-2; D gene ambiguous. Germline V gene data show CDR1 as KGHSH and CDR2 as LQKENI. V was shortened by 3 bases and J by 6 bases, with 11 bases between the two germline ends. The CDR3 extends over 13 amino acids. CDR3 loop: CASSPSEGDGYTF. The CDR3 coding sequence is TGTGCCAGCTCACCCTCGGAAGGAGATGGCTACACCTTC.